The 26 T cell receptor beta chains given below trace back to one sample, sequenced in a study of OX40 agonist ivuxolimab in advanced cancers. Library prep was done by the immunoSEQ multiplex PCR assay. Here the immuneACCESS table is served through TCRdb, limited to in-frame sequences with V and J called. Missing clones are a known gap in these copies; in checked studies unresolved V genes cover under half, and the rest lacks a known reason. Across this sample there are 12,000 or so clones, with about 86% seen only once. Of the sample, approximately 32% is held by the ten largest clones. Here the sequenced sample was CD4+ or CD8+ T cells sorted from blood, taken in a trial of the OX40 agonist ivuxolimab. The receptors shown here come from an adult with an advanced solid tumor such as melanoma, head and neck, liver or kidney cancer.

This clone was seen a single time. This CDR3 is also generated by other DNA sequences in the sample. V and J are TRBV30 and TRBJ2-7, with D tentatively TRBD2 (8 bases). The germline V and J ends were trimmed by 7 bases and 0 bases, with 28 bases remaining between them. The CDR3 length is 18 residues. The germline V gene encodes CDR1 GTSNPN and CDR2 SVGIG (reference sequence). CDR3 loop: CAYRGGAQGGTNSYEQYF. The CDR3 DNA reads TGTGCCTACCGGGGGGGCGCGCAGGGGGGGACGAACTCCTACGAGCAGTACTTC. Using reference TRBV30 and TRBJ2-7 for the parts outside the CDR3, the full variable domain is SQTIHQWPATLVQPVGSPLSLECTVEGTSNPNLYWYRQAAGRGLQLLFYSVGIGQISSEVPQNLSASRPQDRQFILSSKKLLLSDSGFYLCAYRGGAQGGTNSYEQYFGPGTRLTVT.

By share of the sample, this clone is medium-sized. This chain connects TRBV4-1 to TRBJ1-2, with 11 bases identical to TRBD1. The CDR3 length is 15 residues. After removal of 1 base from V and 6 bases from J, the junction contained 4 bases not matched to a gene. The germline CDR1 and CDR2 sequences are MGHRA and YSYEKL. The CDR3 DNA is TGCGCCAGCAGCCAAGGGACAGGGGGCCGGGATGGCTACACCTTC. Translation: CASSQGTGGRDGYTF.

V gene TRBV29-1 combines with J gene TRBJ2-1; 7 bases fit TRBD2. The germline gives CDR1 SQVTM, CDR2 ANQGSEA. The CDR3 spans 14 residues. The trim removed 1 base at V and 4 bases at J, leaving 4 bases unmatched. The CDR3 region is CSVEGTSAYNEQFF. CDR3 DNA: TGCAGCGTTGAAGGTACTAGCGCTTACAATGAGCAGTTCTTC.

The J gene is TRBJ1-1, the V gene TRBV5-1; TRBD1 might be the D (6 bases). Trimming cost V 4 bases and J 1 base, with 11 bases left between them. The CDR3 length is 14 residues. Germline V lookup: CDR1 SGHRS, CDR2 YFSETQ. The CDR3 reads CASSPIQGNTEAFF. DNA for the CDR3: TGCGCCAGCAGCCCGATACAGGGGAACACTGAAGCTTTCTTT.

The V and J genes are TRBV5-4 and TRBJ2-2; D is unclear. The germline CDR1 and CDR2 sequences are SGHNT and YYREEE (reference sequence). The CDR3 length is 16 residues. The germline V and J ends were trimmed by 1 base and 0 bases, with 10 bases remaining between them. The CDR3 nucleotides are TGTGCCAGCAGCTTGTACGCACCTCCGAACACCGGGGAGCTGTTTTTT. Translating gives CASSLYAPPNTGELFF.

The V gene is TRBV5-6, the J gene TRBJ2-2; tentatively, D is TRBD2 (5 bases). The germline CDR1 and CDR2 sequences are SGHDT and YYEEEE. Trimming took 4 bases from V and 5 from J, leaving 18 bases between them. The length of the CDR3 is 16 residues. CDR3 in DNA: TGTGCCAGCAGCGTAGGAGGCTCATGGGAAACCGGGGAGCTGTTTTTT. This gives the protein CASSVGGSWETGELFF.

CDR3 DNA: TGTGCCAGCAGCCCATCGCTAGCGGGGGGGCTCTATGAGCAGTTCTTC. Its protein is CASSPSLAGGLYEQFF. This chain links TRBV5-4 with TRBJ2-1; 12 bases align to TRBD2. Germline lookup yields CDR1 SGHNT and CDR2 YYREEE (reference sequence). This CDR3 is 16 amino acids long. J gave up 8 bases and V 4 bases, and 10 bases lay outside the gene matches.

The rearrangement links TRBV28 to TRBJ2-3, with unresolved D. V was pared by 5 bases and J by 0 bases, with 9 bases between. The CDR3 sequence is 14 residues long. From germline, CDR1 is MDHEN and CDR2 SYDVKM. The CDR3 DNA sequence: TGTGCCAGCAGTCCCCTCGGTAGCACAGATACGCAGTATTTT. Protein product: CASSPLGSTDTQYF. Together with reference TRBV28 and TRBJ2-3, the CDR3 gives the full variable domain: DVKVTQSSRYLVKRTGEKVFLECVQDMDHENMFWYRQDPGLGLRLIYFSYDVKMKEKGDIPEGYSVSREKKERFSLILESASTNQTSMYLCASSPLGSTDTQYFGPGTRLTVL.

The V gene is TRBV28, the J gene TRBJ2-3; perhaps D is TRBD1 or TRBD2 (5 bases each). The length of the CDR3 is 14 residues. V gave up 8 bases and J gave up 6 bases, with 18 bases separating them. Germline CDR1 MDHEN, CDR2 SYDVKM. CDR3 sequence (DNA): TGTGCCAGCTACATAGGGACGTCGAGGGATACGCAGTATTTT. Its translation: CASYIGTSRDTQYF.

The V call is TRBV9, the J call TRBJ1-4; D ambiguous. This CDR3 is 16 amino acids long. V was trimmed by 1 base and J by 7 bases, leaving 17 bases between them. Looked up from germline, CDR1 is SGDLS and CDR2 is YYNGEE. As DNA, the CDR3 is TGTGCCAGCAGCGTATCCGGAGGTCGTCGGAGTGAAAAACTGTTTTTT. This encodes CASSVSGGRRSEKLFF.

The J gene is TRBJ2-2, the V gene TRBV29-1; D is perhaps TRBD2 (5 bases). The CDR3 runs 12 residues. From germline, CDR1 is SQVTM and CDR2 ANQGSEA. Between the trimmed V and J ends, which lost 5 bases and 6 bases, there was a span of 10 bases. The CDR3 region has the DNA TGCAGCGTTTCCCCGGGGTCCGGGGAGCTGTTTTTT. It translates to CSVSPGSGELFF.

The J gene is TRBJ2-3, the V gene TRBV7-8; D uncertain. V was clipped by 2 bases and J by 1 base, with 7 bases between them. CDR3 length: 14 residues. CDR1 SGHVS and CDR2 FQNEAQ come from the germline V gene. CDR3 residues: CASSLQPGTDTQYF. The CDR3 nucleotides are TGTGCCAGCAGCTTACAGCCGGGCACAGATACGCAGTATTTT.

V is TRBV27 and J is TRBJ2-1; 9 nucleotides align to TRBD2. The CDR3 spans 16 residues. Germline CDR1 is MNHEY and CDR2 is SMNVEV (reference sequence). V trimming: 5 bases; J trimming: 9 bases; junction bases outside the gene matches: 14. CDR3 sequence reads: CASSPFSGGHDGEQFF. The CDR3 bases are TGTGCCAGCAGTCCCTTTAGCGGGGGCCATGACGGTGAGCAGTTCTTC.

This clone has just a few counts. CDR3 in amino acids: CASSGPARSLYNEQFF. The CDR3 coding sequence is TGTGCCAGCAGTGGGCCGGCGCGGTCCCTGTACAATGAGCAGTTCTTC. V usage is TRBV2 and J usage is TRBJ2-1; D unresolved. The V end was cut by 4 bases, the J end by 4 bases, with 17 bases between. Germline V gene lookup returns CDR1 SNHLY and CDR2 FYNNEI. The CDR3 loop spans 16 amino acids.

The CDR3 DNA follows: TGCGCCAGCAGCCAAGACACCAGCTCTGGAAACACCATATATTTT. It yields the protein CASSQDTSSGNTIYF. The chain combines TRBV4-3 with TRBJ1-3, with unresolved D. Germline lookup yields CDR1 LGHNA and CDR2 YSLEER. The germline V and J ends were trimmed by 0 bases and 0 bases, with 6 bases remaining between them. CDR3 size: 15 residues.

The chain employs TRBV5-5 and TRBJ2-7; a possible D gene is TRBD2 (6 bases). The CDR3 consists of 15 residues. CDR1 and CDR2 from the germline V gene are SGHKS and YYEKEE (reference sequence). Trimming took 0 bases from V and 4 from J, leaving 14 bases between them. CDR3 DNA sequence: TGTGCCAGCAGCTTGGTGTGGGGACTGTTGTACGAGCAGTACTTC. Its translation is CASSLVWGLLYEQYF.

The chain combines TRBV6-1 with TRBJ1-1; D is undetermined. Germline V CDR1 and CDR2: MNHNS, SASEGT. The length of the CDR3 is 14 residues. Trimming took off 2 bases at V and 1 base at J, with 8 bases between the two ends. The CDR3 bases are TGTGCCAGCAGTGAATTGGGATCGAACACTGAAGCTTTCTTT. Its translation: CASSELGSNTEAFF.

The chain carries TRBV6-1 and TRBJ2-7, with D tentatively TRBD2 (5 bases). The germline V gene encodes CDR1 MNHNS and CDR2 SASEGT. This CDR3 is 14 amino acids long. V was cut by 8 bases and J by 2 bases, with 16 bases left in between. The CDR3 region has the DNA TGTGCCAGCGCGGGCACTGATATCCCCTACGAGCAGTACTTC. Encoded protein: CASAGTDIPYEQYF.

The chain links TRBV23-1 to TRBJ2-1, with D perhaps being TRBD1 or TRBD2 (5 bases each). TRBV23-1 is noted as an ORF with a role that remains uncertain. Trimming cost V 3 bases and J 4 bases, with 25 bases left between them. This CDR3 has 19 amino acids. DNA for the CDR3: TGCGCCAGCAGTCACCCTCCCCCTTGGGGACGGCGAGTTTACAATGAGCAGTTCTTC. It encodes CASSHPPPWGRRVYNEQFF.

V and J are TRBV13 and TRBJ2-3; perhaps TRBD2 as D (5 bases). This CDR3 has 13 amino acids. Germline assignment: CDR1 PRHDT and CDR2 FYEKMQ (reference sequence). Trimming left V 7 bases short and J 6 bases short, with 14 bases between. CDR3: CASTLPAGDTQYF. Written as DNA, the CDR3 is TGTGCCAGCACCTTGCCGGCGGGCGATACGCAGTATTTT.

The gene calls are TRBV6-5 and TRBJ2-7, with no clear D. The CDR3 has 13 residues. Germline V lookup: CDR1 MNHEY, CDR2 SVGAGI. V lost 4 bases and J 2 bases, leaving 9 bases between the germline ends. CDR3 protein: CASSSNPPYEQYF. CDR3 nucleotide sequence: TGTGCCAGCAGTTCTAACCCCCCCTACGAGCAGTACTTC.

The CDR3 loop is CAISPEQETQYF. For the CDR3, the DNA is TGTGCCATCAGTCCAGAACAAGAGACCCAGTACTTC. This rearrangement joins TRBV10-3 to TRBJ2-5, with D unresolved. From germline, CDR1 is ENHRY and CDR2 SYGVKD. V lost 5 bases, J lost 2 bases, and 6 bases lay in between. This CDR3 comprises 12 residues.

In this sample, this clone turned up once. The chain recombines TRBV28 with TRBJ2-7; D may correspond to TRBD1 or TRBD2 (5 bases each). Deletions cut 5 bases from V and 6 bases from J, with 14 bases between. Germline assignment: CDR1 MDHEN and CDR2 SYDVKM. CDR3 length equals 13 residues. CDR3 DNA: TGTGCCAGCAGTCCAGGGACCCCCACCGAGCAGTACTTC. Protein: CASSPGTPTEQYF. Using reference TRBV28 and TRBJ2-7 for the parts outside the CDR3, the full variable domain is DVKVTQSSRYLVKRTGEKVFLECVQDMDHENMFWYRQDPGLGLRLIYFSYDVKMKEKGDIPEGYSVSREKKERFSLILESASTNQTSMYLCASSPGTPTEQYFGPGTRLTVT.

The rearrangement joins TRBV19 to TRBJ1-3; no reliable D call. Germline V gene lookup returns CDR1 LNHDA and CDR2 SQIVND (reference sequence). The CDR3 is 13 residues long. V was clipped by 3 bases and J by 2 bases, with 5 bases between them. The CDR3 is CASSILPGNTIYF. CDR3 DNA sequence: TGTGCCAGTAGTATTCTCCCTGGAAACACCATATATTTT.

This clone has only a few counts. Different DNA sequences within this sample yield the same CDR3. The chain couples TRBV19 to TRBJ2-7, with 8 bases fitting TRBD2. CDR3 length equals 14 residues. The trim removed 3 bases at V and 2 bases at J, leaving 3 bases unmatched. Germline V lookup: CDR1 LNHDA, CDR2 SQIVND (reference sequence). The CDR3 loop reads CASSISGSTYEQYF. CDR3 DNA sequence: TGTGCCAGTAGTATCAGCGGGAGCACCTACGAGCAGTACTTC.

The rearrangement uses TRBV7-2 and TRBJ2-5; D might be TRBD1 or TRBD2, each matching 5 bases. The germline V gene has CDR1 SGHTA and CDR2 FQGNSA. CDR3 length equals 16 residues. V was trimmed by 1 base and J by 4 bases, leaving 16 bases between them. CDR3 sequence: CASSLERRPGTETQYF. The CDR3 DNA reads TGTGCCAGCAGCTTAGAGAGGAGGCCAGGGACAGAGACCCAGTACTTC.